This T cell receptor (beta chain) was recovered during a study of blood T cell repertoires in COVID-19. Overall study: T cells, B-cell-depleted T cells, or PBMCs supplied cDNA or gDNA.

The V and J ends lost 6 bases and 8 bases respectively, with 22 bases between them. CDR3 size: 16 residues. Looked up from germline, CDR1 is LNHDA and CDR2 is SQIVND (reference sequence). Profiling relied on immunoSEQ multiplex PCR, and the TCRdb table lists in-frame clones only, not all of them. The data contain 200,000 to 300,000 clones, just under 85% of them singletons. The sequence was collected from a woman aged 80 or older with acute or convalescent COVID-19. The sequencing input was peripheral blood. The chain is built from TRBV19 and TRBJ1-4; weak D call: TRBD1 (6 bases). In DNA form, the CDR3 reads TGTGCCAGTAGCTCGACCATGGGGGCTCGTAAAGAAAAACTGTTTTTT. This codes for CASSSTMGARKEKLFF.